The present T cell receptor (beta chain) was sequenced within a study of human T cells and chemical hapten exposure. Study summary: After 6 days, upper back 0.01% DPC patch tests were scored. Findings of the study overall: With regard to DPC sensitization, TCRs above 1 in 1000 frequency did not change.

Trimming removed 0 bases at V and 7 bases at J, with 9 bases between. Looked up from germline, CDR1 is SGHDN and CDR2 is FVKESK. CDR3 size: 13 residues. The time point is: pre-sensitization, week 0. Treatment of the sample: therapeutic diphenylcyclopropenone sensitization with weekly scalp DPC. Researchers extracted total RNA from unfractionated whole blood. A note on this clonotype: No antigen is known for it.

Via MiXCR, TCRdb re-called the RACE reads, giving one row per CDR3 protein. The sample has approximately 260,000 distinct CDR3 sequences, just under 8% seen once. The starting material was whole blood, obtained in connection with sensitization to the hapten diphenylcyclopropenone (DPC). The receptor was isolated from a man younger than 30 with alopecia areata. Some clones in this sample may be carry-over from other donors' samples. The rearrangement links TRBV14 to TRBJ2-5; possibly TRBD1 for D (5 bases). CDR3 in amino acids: CASSQDPGRTQYF. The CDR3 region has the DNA TGTGCCAGCAGCCAAGATCCAGGGCGGACCCAGTACTTC.